The entry that follows covers one T cell receptor beta chain sequence. The antigen is undetermined. Broader study findings: In terms of TCR gene usage, tumor memory CD4+ T cells clustered together with blood and lymph node memory CD4+ cells, as well as with lymph node naive CD4+ cells.

TCRdb re-called the 5' RACE reads through MiXCR, storing one row per CDR3 protein. The table lists 60,000 to 65,000 distinct CDR3 sequences, just under 30% of them singletons. What was sequenced was tumor-infiltrating naive CD4+ T cells sorted from the breast tumor. Specified subset: naive CD4+ T cells, CD4+CD45RA+CD25-. The sequence was obtained from a female donor with breast cancer.

CDR3 region: CASSQPNRGDYEQYF. For the CDR3, the DNA is TGCGCCAGCAGCCAACCGAACAGGGGTGACTACGAGCAGTACTTC. The chain employs TRBV4-1 and TRBJ2-7; 7 nucleotides line up with TRBD1. The V gene's germline CDR1 is MGHRA and CDR2 YSYEKL. This CDR3 contains 15 residues. V lost 2 bases to trimming and J lost 3 bases; unmatched junction nucleotides: 7.